A selection of T cell receptor beta chains follows, all from one sample in a study of shared clonotypes between healthy human individuals. The data were produced by immunoSEQ multiplex PCR, yet TCRdb's version contains in-frame clones alone and is incomplete. The top ten hold approximately 12% of the sample, which has 450,000 to 650,000 clones, around 78% seen once. The specimen sequenced was PBMCs. The source is a woman aged 40-49 years in good health. Some clones in this sample may be carry-over from other donors' samples. The CDR3 runs from the conserved cysteine through the conserved F or W. D genes are given only for firm matches. Size is stated for part of the rows, as once, few or many counts, or as a class when the clone is expanded.

v_gene	d_gene	abundance	j_gene	len	CDR3nt	CDR3aa
TRBV14	NA	NA	TRBJ2-7	16	TGTGCCAGCAGCCAAGACCGTCGTAGTACCCCCTACGAGCAGTACTTC	CASSQDRRSTPYEQYF
TRBV12-5	NA	few	TRBJ2-5	15	TGTGCTAGTGGTGGTGGGTACTCTAAGGAGGAGACCCAGTACTTC	CASGGGYSKEETQYF
TRBV7-9	NA	few	TRBJ2-3	16	TGTGCCAGCAGCTCGATCGGGACCCCACGCCCAGATACGCAGTATTTT	CASSSIGTPRPDTQYF
TRBV28	NA	NA	TRBJ2-5	15	TGTGCCAGCAGTGCCTCCGGGACACCTCAAGAGACCCAGTACTTC	CASSASGTPQETQYF
TRBV7-9	TRBD1	NA	TRBJ1-2	13	TGTGCCAGCAGCCAGGGGACAGGGTATGGCTACACCTTC	CASSQGTGYGYTF
TRBV5-5	TRBD1	NA	TRBJ1-2	15	TGTGCCAGCAGCTCCACGGGACAGCCTTCGGGTGGCTACACCTTC	CASSSTGQPSGGYTF
TRBV11-2	NA	once	TRBJ2-3	15	TGTGCCAGCAGCTTAGATTCCCAGTACACAGATACGCAGTATTTT	CASSLDSQYTDTQYF
TRBV5-4	NA	NA	TRBJ2-5	14	TGTGCCAGCAGGCGGGACAGCCAACAAGAGACCCAGTACTTC	CASRRDSQQETQYF
TRBV15	TRBD1	few	TRBJ1-4	18	TGTGCCACCAGCCGAGGACTGGGACAGAGTGCAACTAATGAAAAACTGTTTTTT	CATSRGLGQSATNEKLFF
TRBV19	NA	many	TRBJ1-5	13	TGTGCCAGTAGTCCGTGGGGGGAACGGCCCCAGCATTTT	CASSPWGERPQHF
TRBV4-2	NA	NA	TRBJ1-1	15	TGTGCCAGCAGCAAGAACAGCCACGGGGCCACTGAAGCTTTCTTT	CASSKNSHGATEAFF
TRBV29-1	TRBD2	NA	TRBJ2-7	13	TGCAGCGTTGTAACTAGCGGGAGCCACGAGCAGTACTTC	CSVVTSGSHEQYF
TRBV2	TRBD2	NA	TRBJ2-7	15	TGTGCCAGCAGCGAAAGGACTAGCGGAAACTACGAGCAGTACTTC	CASSERTSGNYEQYF
TRBV23-1	TRBD1	NA	TRBJ1-4	16	TGCGCCAGCAGTCTCGAAGACAGGGAACCCTTCAGAAAACTGTTTTTT	CASSLEDREPFRKLFF
TRBV6-1	TRBD2	NA	TRBJ2-3	16	TGTGCCAGCAGTGAAATACTAGCGGGCCCCACAGATACGCAGTATTTT	CASSEILAGPTDTQYF
TRBV11-2	NA	many	TRBJ2-7	16	TGTGCCAGCAGCCCATGGGGGGCCACCAGCTCCTACGAGCAGTACTTC	CASSPWGATSSYEQYF
TRBV28	TRBD2	NA	TRBJ2-2	18	TGTGCCAGCAGTTTACAGTCCCTAGCGGGAGTCTTAGCCGGGGAGCTGTTTTTT	CASSLQSLAGVLAGELFF
TRBV11-3	NA	NA	TRBJ2-1	15	TGTGCCAGCAGTAAAACTAGGGAGGCGTACAATGAGCAGTTCTTC	CASSKTREAYNEQFF
TRBV18	NA	NA	TRBJ2-5	13	TGTGCCAGCTCACCGGGGACCCAAGAGACCCAGTACTTC	CASSPGTQETQYF
TRBV7-2	NA	NA	TRBJ2-1	17	TGTGCCAGCAGCCCCCAGACTAGTTTTCGCCCGAGGAGTGAGCAGTTCTTC	CASSPQTSFRPRSEQFF
TRBV28	NA	NA	TRBJ1-4	15	TGTGCCAGCAGACCAGCGGACAGCACTAATGAAAAACTGTTTTTT	CASRPADSTNEKLFF
TRBV10-3	NA	few	TRBJ1-1	13	TGTGCCATCAGCCCGGGACGGAACACTGAAGCTTTCTTT	CAISPGRNTEAFF
TRBV6-6	NA	NA	TRBJ2-3	11	TGTGCCAGCAGCGGCCGTTATACGCAGTATTTT	CASSGRYTQYF
TRBV4-3	NA	NA	TRBJ1-2	16	TGCGCCAGCAGCCAAGAGGTGAATACGTCCCCCTTTGGCTACACCTTC	CASSQEVNTSPFGYTF